The 15 T cell receptor beta chains below come from one sample, sequenced in a study of T cells of healthy individuals (dated by TCRdb to about 2018). Library creation used 5' RACE. The sample was run on an Illumina MiSeq. TCRdb trimmed public reads at Q25 via fastp, called clones via MiXCR and kept in-frame beta chains. For every CDR3 protein sequence, its rows merge into one entry that carries the most common genes and DNA. Recorded for this sample are more than 85,000 distinct CDR3 sequences; roughly 18% of them occurred a single time. The top ten hold about 6.2% of the sample. The receptors derive from a human donor in good health.

This clonotype was seen only once. The CDR3 DNA follows: TGTGCCTGGAGTTCATCAGACTACGAGCAGTACTTC. Translation: CAWSSSDYEQYF. The genes are TRBV30 and TRBJ2-7; D is unresolved. Trimming left V 2 bases short and J 3 bases short, with 8 bases between. Germline V CDR1 and CDR2: GTSNPN, SVGIG (reference sequence). The CDR3 length is 12 residues.

This clonotype was observed many times. Mismatch with germline at one junction end may stem from a read error. V and J are TRBV7-7 and TRBJ2-7; 8 positions match TRBD2. Germline V lookup: CDR1 SSHAT, CDR2 FNYEAQ (reference sequence). CDR3 length: 14 residues. The CDR3 spells CASSLDGTSYEQYF. CDR3 DNA sequence: TGTGCTAGCAGCTTAGACGGGACTAGCTACGAGCAGTACTTC.

V and J are TRBV12-3 or TRBV12-4 and TRBJ1-2; weak D call: TRBD1 (6 bases). V was trimmed by 6 bases and J by 3 bases, leaving 20 bases between them. CDR3 length: 16 residues. CDR3: CASSNPPGGSHYGYTF. The CDR3 DNA reads as TGTGCCAGCAGCAACCCACCGGGGGGCTCCCACTATGGCTACACCTTC.

This clonotype was counted between two and nine times. This chain connects TRBV4-2 to TRBJ1-2, with 8 bases that match TRBD1. The CDR3 consists of 16 residues. Germline loops: CDR1 LGHNA, CDR2 YNFKEQ. J was trimmed by 0 bases and V by 3 bases; bases with no gene match: 6. CDR3 residues: CASSHPGQAANYGYTF. Written as DNA, the CDR3 is TGTGCCAGCAGCCACCCGGGACAGGCAGCTAACTATGGCTACACCTTC.

This clonotype was counted at least ten times. This sequence joins TRBV20-1 and TRBJ2-5, with TRBD1 matching 9 bases. The V segment lost 4 bases and the J segment 4 bases; nucleotides outside the gene matches: 7. The CDR3 extends over 14 amino acids. Germline assignment: CDR1 DFQATT and CDR2 SNEGSKA (reference sequence). The CDR3 spells CSATSDRGGETQYF. The CDR3 bases are TGCAGTGCTACCTCCGACAGGGGGGGAGAGACCCAGTACTTC.

V is TRBV19 and J is TRBJ1-5; tentatively, D is TRBD1 (5 bases). This CDR3 spans 15 amino acids. The germline V gene has CDR1 LNHDA and CDR2 SQIVND (reference sequence). V lost 2 bases to trimming and J lost 4 bases, with 12 bases between them. CDR3 amino acids: CASSIMLTENQPQHF. Here the CDR3 DNA reads TGTGCCAGTAGTATAATGTTGACAGAAAATCAGCCCCAGCATTTT.

The V and J genes are TRBV3-1 and TRBJ1-5; possibly TRBD1 for D (5 bases). Between the trimmed V and J ends, which lost 2 bases and 9 bases, there was a span of 14 bases. Germline loops: CDR1 LGHDT, CDR2 YNNKEL (reference sequence). The CDR3 consists of 14 residues. The CDR3 reads CASSQSGTAMPQHF. CDR3 nucleotides: TGTGCCAGCAGCCAATCCGGGACCGCTATGCCCCAGCATTTT.

Ten or more counts support this clonotype. The chain combines TRBV20-1 with TRBJ1-2; D may be TRBD1 (5 bases). Germline lookup yields CDR1 DFQATT and CDR2 SNEGSKA (reference sequence). The CDR3 sequence is 14 residues long. Trimming pared 1 base from V and 8 bases from J, leaving 17 bases between. For the CDR3, the DNA is TGCAGTGCTAGAGTAACTGGGACGTTAAAGGGCTACACCTTC. Translating gives CSARVTGTLKGYTF.

The V gene is TRBV2, the J gene TRBJ1-1; D is uncertain. V lost 2 bases and J 10 bases, leaving 14 bases between the germline ends. The CDR3 contains 13 residues. The germline CDR1 and CDR2 sequences are SNHLY and FYNNEI. DNA of the CDR3: TGTGCCAGCAGTGAAAGACGTCGTCTGGGAGCTTTCTTT. Its translation is CASSERRRLGAFF.

This clonotype has more than one count but fewer than ten. The rearrangement uses TRBV29-1 and TRBJ2-7, with 11 bases identical to TRBD1. The CDR3 contains 14 residues. Per germline, CDR1 SQVTM and CDR2 ANQGSEA. J lost 1 base, V lost 6 bases, and 5 bases had no gene match. Written as DNA, the CDR3 is TGCAGCGTCACCGGGACAGGGGGGTCCTACGAGCAGTACTTC. Translating it yields CSVTGTGGSYEQYF.

This clonotype was detected ten times or more. The CDR3 spells CAISESEGKYEQYF. The DNA for the CDR3 is TGTGCCATCAGTGAGTCGGAGGGGAAGTACGAGCAGTACTTC. This chain connects TRBV10-3 to TRBJ2-7; perhaps TRBD2 as D (6 bases). The CDR3 is 14 amino acids. The ends were cut back, 0 bases at V and 4 bases at J, with 10 bases in the middle. The germline gives CDR1 ENHRY, CDR2 SYGVKD.

This chain connects TRBV6-1 to TRBJ2-5; 9 bases map to TRBD2. CDR1 and CDR2 from the germline V gene are MNHNS and SASEGT. The CDR3 covers 14 residues. V trimming: 5 bases; J trimming: 2 bases; junction bases outside the gene matches: 3. DNA for the CDR3: TGTGCCAGCAGTTGGGGACTAGCACAAGAGACCCAGTACTTC. Encoded protein: CASSWGLAQETQYF.

This chain uses TRBV24-1 with TRBJ2-7, with D possibly TRBD1 on 6 matching bases. This CDR3 is built from 15 residues. Between the trimmed V and J ends, which lost 2 bases and 1 base, there was a span of 11 bases. Germline V gene lookup returns CDR1 KGHDR and CDR2 SFDVKD. The DNA for the CDR3 is TGTGCCACCAGTGATTACAGGGAAGGTTCCTACGAGCAGTACTTC. Translating gives CATSDYREGSYEQYF.

The chain couples TRBV28 to TRBJ2-3; D ambiguous. The CDR3 covers 13 residues. The germline V gene encodes CDR1 MDHEN and CDR2 SYDVKM. V was shortened by 10 bases and J by 1 base, with 12 bases between the two germline ends. Here the CDR3 DNA reads TGTGCCACGTCTTCGGCGGGCACAGATACGCAGTATTTT. The encoded protein is CATSSAGTDTQYF. The whole variable domain, remainder taken from reference TRBV28 and TRBJ2-3, is DVKVTQSSRYLVKRTGEKVFLECVQDMDHENMFWYRQDPGLGLRLIYFSYDVKMKEKGDIPEGYSVSREKKERFSLILESASTNQTSMYLCATSSAGTDTQYFGPGTRLTVL.

The chain links TRBV5-5 to TRBJ2-1; 13 nucleotides agree with TRBD2. The trim removed 3 bases at V and 9 bases at J, leaving 9 bases unmatched. CDR1 is SGHKS, CDR2 YYEKEE, per germline (reference sequence). This CDR3 contains 16 residues. CDR3 nucleotide sequence: TGTGCCAGCAGCTGGACTAGCGGGAGACCAGAGGGTGAGCAGTTCTTC. As protein: CASSWTSGRPEGEQFF.